This TCR beta chain was sequenced for a study of immune cell composition in non-small cell lung cancer. Study conclusions and caveats: Adenocarcinomas with higher top tumour-associated clone frequency had more reactive TILs.

Germline V gene data show CDR1 as SEHNR and CDR2 as FQNEAQ (reference sequence). The V segment lost 7 bases and the J segment 2 bases; nucleotides outside the gene matches: 7. CDR3 length equals 14 residues. This table comes from immunoSEQ multiplex PCR, and its TCRdb copy is limited to in-frame clones, with some not included. The table has some 4,500 clones, around three quarters seen once. Regarding this clone: Antigen specificity is unknown.

Input material: lung tumor tissue. V is TRBV7-9 and J is TRBJ2-5; 7 positions match TRBD1. The TCR comes from a human donor with non-small cell lung cancer. CDR3 coding DNA: TGTGCCAGCACCGGACAGGACTTACAAGAGACCCAGTACTTC. As protein: CASTGQDLQETQYF.